These 3 T cell receptor beta chains originate from one sample sequenced in a study of lymphopenia after photon versus proton radiotherapy (dated by TCRdb to between 2018 and 2021). The method behind the library was the immunoSEQ multiplex PCR assay. TCRdb holds this immuneACCESS table with in-frame rearrangements only. Some clones are missing; in checked studies, unresolved V genes explain under half, and the rest has no known cause. Within this sample are about 42,000 clones, with approximately 83% of them counted one time only. Over 20% of the sample is in the top ten clones. The sequencing here drew on peripheral blood, taken from a patient treated with proton-based radiotherapy. The receptors stem from a woman between 65 and 79 years old with pancreatic cancer.

The chain recombines TRBV27 with TRBJ2-7; D assignment may be TRBD1 or TRBD2 (6 bases each). This CDR3 has 14 residues. CDR1 and CDR2 (germline): MNHEY, SMNVEV (reference sequence). V was shortened by 6 bases and J by 3 bases, with 15 bases between the two germline ends. CDR3 in amino acids: CASSRGLGDYEQYF. CDR3 DNA: TGTGCCAGCAGCAGGGGACTGGGGGACTACGAGCAGTACTTC.

V usage is TRBV28 and J usage is TRBJ1-1; D remains ambiguous. Germline assignment: CDR1 MDHEN and CDR2 SYDVKM. This CDR3 contains 19 residues. The ends were cut back, 7 bases at V and 0 bases at J, with 27 bases in the middle. DNA for the CDR3: TGTGCCAGCACCCCCCTCCTCGGGTATGGTGGACGGATGAACACTGAAGCTTTCTTT. As protein: CASTPLLGYGGRMNTEAFF.

The J gene is TRBJ2-5, the V gene TRBV6-1; the match to TRBD1 covers 10 bases. The closer fit of TRBJ2-7 to the DNA end suggests the J call may be wrong. CDR1 and CDR2 from the germline V gene are MNHNS and SASEGT. CDR3 length equals 14 residues. CDR3 sequence: CASSEPGQGNEQYF. CDR3 bases: TGTGCCAGCAGTGAACCGGGACAGGGGAACGAGCAGTACTTC.